A selection of T cell receptor beta chains follows, all from one sample in a study of blood T cell repertoires in COVID-19. Only in-frame clones appear in the TCRdb table, and some are missing; sequencing was by immunoSEQ multiplex PCR. This sample has around 260,000 clones, with around 82% found just once. Sequencing input: peripheral blood. These TCRs come from a human donor with COVID-19, enrolled during active disease. The donor label of this sample is uncertain. Each CDR3 is given with its conserved first and last residue. The order of the fields is J gene, V gene, clone size, D gene, CDR3 protein, CDR3 DNA. A D gene is named only where the DNA matches it firmly. Not all rows give a size; the values are once, few, many and, for expanded clones, a class.

TRBJ1-3 TRBV7-9 few NA CASSPIGGRSSGNTIYF TGTGCCAGCAGCCCAATTGGGGGCAGGAGCTCTGGAAACACCATATATTTT
TRBJ1-4 TRBV6-1 NA NA CASSEVREGNEKLFF TGTGCCAGCAGTGAAGTCAGGGAGGGGAATGAAAAACTGTTTTTT
TRBJ2-7 TRBV6-5 NA NA CASSQGIGLYEQYF TGTGCCAGCAGTCAGGGGATTGGGCTCTACGAGCAGTACTTC
TRBJ1-2 TRBV19 few NA CASSLQPGQNYTF TGTGCCAGTAGCTTACAACCGGGTCAAAACTACACCTTC
TRBJ2-7 TRBV7-9 few TRBD2 CASSRGAGGYEQYF TGTGCCAGCAGCCGAGGCGCGGGAGGCTACGAGCAGTACTTC
TRBJ2-3 TRBV19 NA NA CASSTGVGDTQYF TGTGCCAGTAGTACGGGGGTTGGGGATACGCAGTATTTT
TRBJ1-2 TRBV12-3/TRBV12-4 NA NA CASSLNLGYTF TGTGCCAGCAGTTTAAACTTAGGCTACACCTTC
TRBJ1-5 TRBV30 NA TRBD1 CAWRATGGFDQPQHF TGTGCCTGGAGAGCGACAGGGGGCTTTGATCAGCCCCAGCATTTT
TRBJ2-2 TRBV7-2 NA NA CASSLGLRRTSRTGELFF TGTGCCAGCAGCTTAGGTCTCCGTCGGACTTCCCGAACCGGGGAGCTGTTTTTT
TRBJ2-1 TRBV19 NA TRBD2 CATGTSNNEQFF TGTGCCACTGGGACTAGCAATAATGAGCAGTTCTTC
TRBJ1-2 TRBV3-1/TRBV3-2 NA TRBD1 CASSRGQNGYTF TGTGCCAGCAGCCGGGGACAGAATGGCTACACCTTC
TRBJ2-1 TRBV28 NA TRBD2 CASTRLTSGRAGNEQFF TGTGCCAGCACCCGCCTGACTAGCGGGAGGGCCGGGAATGAGCAGTTCTTC
TRBJ1-1 TRBV7-2 NA NA CASSLRSEAFF TGTGCCAGCAGCTTAAGGAGTGAAGCTTTCTTT
TRBJ2-7 TRBV7-2 NA TRBD2 CASRLAGGSNEQYF TGTGCCAGCAGGCTCGCGGGAGGGAGCAACGAGCAGTACTTC
TRBJ1-1 TRBV5-1 few TRBD1 CASSLVPQGARTEAFF TGCGCCAGCAGCTTGGTCCCACAGGGGGCGCGCACTGAAGCTTTCTTT
TRBJ2-1 TRBV5-1 NA NA CASSLAPRGEQFF TGCGCCAGCAGCTTGGCCCCGCGAGGAGAGCAGTTCTTC
TRBJ2-3 TRBV5-1 NA NA CASSLRRDTQYF TGCGCCAGCAGCTTGCGGAGAGATACGCAGTATTTT
TRBJ1-1 TRBV19 NA TRBD1 CASSGRDRGLGEAFF TGTGCCAGTAGTGGCCGGGACAGGGGGCTCGGTGAAGCTTTCTTT
TRBJ2-7 TRBV12-3/TRBV12-4 NA TRBD1 CASRFGQGFVKYF TGTGCCAGCAGGTTCGGACAGGGGTTTGTAAAGTACTTC
TRBJ1-5 TRBV7-8 NA NA CASSLREVADSNQPQHF TGTGCCAGCAGCTTACGGGAAGTGGCGGACTCCAATCAGCCCCAGCATTTT
TRBJ2-1 TRBV18 NA TRBD1 CASSPLDRVRNEQFF TGTGCCAGCTCACCGCTGGACAGGGTCCGAAATGAGCAGTTCTTC
TRBJ1-1 TRBV29-1 once NA CSVQGNTEAFF TGCAGCGTTCAGGGGAACACTGAAGCTTTCTTT
TRBJ2-1 TRBV4-3 NA TRBD1 CASADRVTNEQFF TGCGCCAGCGCGGACAGGGTTACAAATGAGCAGTTCTTC
TRBJ1-1 TRBV11-2 NA NA CASGAFGSTEAFF TGTGCCAGCGGAGCCTTTGGGAGCACTGAAGCTTTCTTT
TRBJ1-2 TRBV6-5 NA TRBD1 CASSSARTGGYGYTF TGTGCCAGCAGCAGCGCCAGGACAGGGGGCTATGGCTACACCTTC
TRBJ1-5 TRBV5-1 NA NA CASSLDGGGGQPQHF TGCGCCAGCAGCTTGGATGGGGGAGGCGGACAGCCCCAGCATTTT
TRBJ2-5 TRBV5-4 NA TRBD2 CATAIAGAQETQYF TGTGCCACGGCGATAGCGGGGGCCCAAGAGACCCAGTACTTC
TRBJ2-3 TRBV18 NA TRBD2 CASSPFRRTSGGGTDTQYF TGTGCCAGCTCACCCTTCCGGCGGACTAGCGGGGGGGGGACAGATACGCAGTATTTT
TRBJ1-1 TRBV4-1 NA NA CASSPLRVSLNTEAFF TGCGCCAGCAGCCCCTTGCGGGTATCCTTGAACACTGAAGCTTTCTTT
TRBJ1-1 TRBV23-1 NA NA CASSLEAFF TGCGCCAGCAGCCTAGAGGCTTTCTTT
TRBJ2-5 TRBV7-2 NA NA CASSLVSGGPSQETQYF TGTGCCAGCAGCTTAGTATCGGGGGGCCCTTCTCAAGAGACCCAGTACTTC
TRBJ2-2 TRBV6-5 NA TRBD1 CASSYSRGPGTGELFF TGTGCCAGCAGTTACTCGAGGGGGCCCGGGACCGGGGAGCTGTTTTTT
TRBJ2-7 TRBV18 NA NA CASSPQLGGGVRGDEQYF TGTGCCAGCTCACCCCAACTAGGGGGGGGCGTTAGGGGTGACGAGCAGTACTTC
TRBJ2-1 TRBV19 NA NA CASGFKASADEQFF TGTGCCAGCGGCTTCAAAGCTAGCGCCGATGAGCAGTTCTTC
TRBJ2-2 TRBV7-3 NA NA CASRRGLAGHTGELFF TGTGCCAGCAGAAGAGGGCTGGCGGGGCACACCGGGGAGCTGTTTTTT
TRBJ2-1 TRBV5-1 NA TRBD2 CASSLGLARTKLGNEQFF TGCGCCAGCAGCCTGGGACTAGCGCGCACCAAACTGGGGAATGAGCAGTTCTTC
TRBJ2-2 TRBV6-4 NA NA CASSGDFNTGELFF TGTGCCAGCAGTGGGGACTTTAACACCGGGGAGCTGTTTTTT
TRBJ2-2 TRBV7-6 many TRBD2 CASSWDSGEGTGELFF TGTGCCAGCAGTTGGGATTCTGGGGAGGGGACCGGGGAGCTGTTTTTT
TRBJ2-3 TRBV5-5 once TRBD2 CASSLGELAASTDTQYF TGTGCCAGCAGCTTGGGGGAACTAGCGGCCAGCACAGATACGCAGTATTTT
TRBJ1-2 TRBV5-6 NA TRBD1 CASSSIRRDRWGYGYTF TGTGCCAGCAGCTCCATTCGCCGGGACAGGTGGGGCTATGGCTACACCTTC
TRBJ2-3 TRBV4-1 once NA CASSQDASGSTDTQYF TGCGCCAGCAGCCAAGATGCAAGCGGGAGCACAGATACGCAGTATTTT
TRBJ1-5 TRBV19 NA NA CASSIGASNQPQHF TGTGCCAGTAGTATAGGGGCTAGCAATCAGCCCCAGCATTTT
TRBJ1-5 TRBV7-2 NA TRBD1 CASGQGGYQPQHF TGTGCCAGCGGACAGGGAGGGTATCAGCCCCAGCATTTT
TRBJ2-7 TRBV5-1 NA TRBD2 CASSTSASYEQYF TGCGCCAGCTCCACTAGCGCCTCCTACGAGCAGTACTTC
TRBJ2-5 TRBV6-5 many NA CASSYGATPAQETQYF TGTGCCAGCAGTTACGGGGCTACCCCCGCGCAAGAGACCCAGTACTTC
TRBJ2-1 TRBV9 NA TRBD1 CASSVLPGQNNEQFF TGTGCCAGCAGCGTATTACCGGGACAGAACAATGAGCAGTTCTTC
TRBJ2-7 TRBV9 NA TRBD2 CASSVTGLAGGGEQYF TGTGCCAGCAGCGTGACAGGACTAGCGGGAGGGGGGGAGCAGTACTTC
TRBJ2-7 TRBV28 NA NA CASSLAGQTYEQYF TGTGCCAGCAGTTTAGCGGGACAGACCTACGAGCAGTACTTC
TRBJ1-5 TRBV2 NA NA CASTSSNQPQHF TGTGCCAGCACCAGTAGCAATCAGCCCCAGCATTTT
TRBJ2-7 TRBV29-1 NA NA CSACPQGRVDEQYF TGCAGCGCCTGCCCGCAGGGTAGGGTCGACGAGCAGTACTTC
TRBJ1-1 TRBV19 NA NA CASSIDVASLNTEAFF TGTGCCAGTAGTATAGATGTTGCGTCGTTGAACACTGAAGCTTTCTTT
TRBJ1-1 TRBV19 NA NA CASSTTENTEAFF TGTGCCAGTAGTACTACAGAGAACACTGAAGCTTTCTTT
TRBJ1-1 TRBV3-1/TRBV3-2 NA NA CASSLSSGFTEAFF TGTGCCAGCAGCCTCTCCTCAGGGTTCACTGAAGCTTTCTTT
TRBJ2-7 TRBV6-5 NA NA CASSYSRSSYEQYF TGTGCCAGCAGTTACTCGAGGTCCAGCTACGAGCAGTACTTC
TRBJ2-7 TRBV7-2 NA TRBD1 CASSSRQGKNEQYF TGTGCCAGCAGCTCGCGACAGGGAAAGAACGAGCAGTACTTC